This record looks at one T cell receptor beta chain sequence and its context. Its matching antigen is unknown. These data originate in a study of cytomegalovirus exposure and HLA in healthy donors. Findings and caveats of the study: Per published reports, the classifier diagnosed cytomegalovirus status with high specificity and sensitivity.

Primers for the PCR totalled 60 Vbeta and 13 Jbeta. TCRdb keeps only in-frame clones here, not all; method: immunoSEQ multiplex PCR. The table lists some 130,000 clones, around two thirds of them singletons. The V gene end was trimmed by 6 bases and the J gene end by 0 bases; junction bases not matched to a gene: 6. CDR1 is LGHNA and CDR2 is YSLEER in the germline V gene. The CDR3 is made up of 17 amino acids. The chain has TRBV4-3 and TRBJ2-6; 9 bases line up with TRBD1. Sample: PBMCs. This clonotype originated in a woman aged 40 to 50 in good health and CMV-seronegative. The CDR3 DNA reads TGCGCCAGCAGGCCCGGGACAGGGAGCTCTGGGGCCAACGTCCTGACTTTC. It specifies CASRPGTGSSGANVLTF.